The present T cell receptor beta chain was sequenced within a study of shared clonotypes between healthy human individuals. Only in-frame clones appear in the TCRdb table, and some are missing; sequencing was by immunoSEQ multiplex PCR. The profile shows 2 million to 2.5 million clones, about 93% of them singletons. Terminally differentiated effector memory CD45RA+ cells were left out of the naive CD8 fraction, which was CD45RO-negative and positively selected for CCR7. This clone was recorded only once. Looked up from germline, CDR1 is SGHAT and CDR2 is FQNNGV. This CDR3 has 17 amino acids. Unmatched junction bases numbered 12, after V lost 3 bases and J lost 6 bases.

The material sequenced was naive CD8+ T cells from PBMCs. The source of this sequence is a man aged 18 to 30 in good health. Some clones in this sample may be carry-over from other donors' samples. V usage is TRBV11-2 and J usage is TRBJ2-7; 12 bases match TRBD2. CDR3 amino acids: CASSFQDTRLAGVEQYF. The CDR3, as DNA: TGTGCCAGCAGCTTTCAGGATACGAGACTAGCGGGAGTCGAGCAGTACTTC.